Listed here are 30 T cell receptor beta chains from one sample, sequenced in a study of blood T cell repertoires in COVID-19. Profiling relied on immunoSEQ multiplex PCR, and the TCRdb table lists in-frame clones only, not all of them. The sample yields more than 300,000 clones, about 90% seen once. Specimen: peripheral blood. Every receptor here comes from a woman in her fifties or sixties with COVID-19, enrolled during active disease.

This chain uses TRBV5-6 with TRBJ2-5, with D possibly being TRBD1 (6 bases). This CDR3 is built from 15 residues. Germline assignment: CDR1 SGHDT and CDR2 YYEEEE. Trimming removed 0 bases at V and 5 bases at J, with 14 bases between. This chain's CDR3 is CASSLGRTVGETQYF. CDR3 in DNA: TGTGCCAGCAGCTTGGGGCGGACAGTCGGGGAGACCCAGTACTTC.

The gene calls are TRBV5-1 and TRBJ2-1; D is undetermined. Germline V lookup: CDR1 SGHRS, CDR2 YFSETQ. Trimming removed 1 base from V and 0 bases from J, with 8 bases in between. The CDR3 has 15 amino acids. CDR3 coding DNA: TGCGCCAGCAGCTTGCGCGAGAGCTCCTACAATGAGCAGTTCTTC. Its protein is CASSLRESSYNEQFF.

V is TRBV7-2 and J is TRBJ2-3, with 9 positions matching TRBD2. V trimming: 1 base; J trimming: 1 base; junction bases outside the gene matches: 9. The CDR3 spans 18 residues. CDR1 SGHTA and CDR2 FQGNSA come from the germline V gene. The CDR3: CASSLVVAREGRTDTQYF. The CDR3 DNA is TGTGCCAGCAGCTTAGTGGTAGCGCGGGAGGGACGCACAGATACGCAGTATTTT.

V usage is TRBV19 and J usage is TRBJ2-2, with D possibly TRBD1 on 5 matching bases. There are 16 residues in the CDR3. V was clipped by 6 bases and J by 0 bases, with 14 bases between them. The germline gives CDR1 LNHDA, CDR2 SQIVND (reference sequence). The CDR3 DNA reads as TGTGCCAGTAGGAAGGGGCAGAAACCGAACACCGGGGAGCTGTTTTTT. Amino acid sequence: CASRKGQKPNTGELFF.

The rearrangement links TRBV7-2 to TRBJ2-1, with unresolved D. Trimming pared 1 base from V and 10 bases from J, leaving 8 bases between. The CDR3 has 12 amino acids. The germline V gene has CDR1 SGHTA and CDR2 FQGNSA. The CDR3 region has the DNA TGTGCCAGCAGCTTAGATTTACGGGAGCAGTTCTTC. Protein: CASSLDLREQFF.

This clone turned up a few times. In DNA form, the CDR3 reads TGTGCCAGCAGTTACGGAGGACTAGCTGCCGAGCAGTACTTC. This translates into CASSYGGLAAEQYF. The chain uses TRBV6-2 or TRBV6-3 and TRBJ2-7; 8 bases map to TRBD2. CDR1 MNHEY and CDR2 SVGEGT come from the germline V gene. The CDR3 has 14 amino acids. V trimming: 2 bases; J trimming: 6 bases; junction bases outside the gene matches: 6.

This rearrangement joins TRBV18 to TRBJ1-6; TRBD1 matches at 10 bases. The V gene end was trimmed by 5 bases and the J gene end by 6 bases; junction bases not matched to a gene: 4. This CDR3 is built from 15 residues. Germline V gene lookup returns CDR1 KGHSH and CDR2 LQKENI. The CDR3 DNA sequence: TGTGCCAGCTCATCAGGACAGGGGGTTAATTCACCCCTCCACTTT. This sequence encodes CASSSGQGVNSPLHF.

The chain joins TRBV1 to TRBJ1-2; the table's TRBD1 call for D was not verified on the DNA. TRBV1 is noted as a pseudogene. This CDR3 is built from 13 residues. The CDR3: CTSSRTGSRGYTF. DNA of the CDR3: TGCACCAGCAGTCGGACAGGTTCACGGGGCTACACCTTC.

The chain combines TRBV21-1 with TRBJ2-2; TRBD2 is the table's D call, not checked against the DNA. TRBV21-1 is termed a pseudogene. CDR3 length: 13 residues. CDR3 DNA: TGTGCCAGCAGCACGGGGGGCATCGGGGAGCTGTTTTTT. Translation gives CASSTGGIGELFF.

The chain links TRBV5-6 to TRBJ1-5, with 7 bases aligning to TRBD1. V was clipped by 1 base and J by 2 bases; unmatched bases: 0. The CDR3 consists of 14 residues. Germline CDR1 and CDR2: SGHDT and YYEEEE. CDR3 residues: CASSLTGGNQPQHF. As DNA, the CDR3 is TGTGCCAGCAGCTTGACAGGGGGCAATCAGCCCCAGCATTTT. The variable domain in full, with the rest retrieved from reference TRBV5-6 and TRBJ1-5, is DAGVTQSPTHLIKTRGQQVTLRCSPKSGHDTVSWYQQALGQGPQFIFQYYEEEERQRGNFPDRFSGHQFPNYSSELNVNALLLGDSALYLCASSLTGGNQPQHFGDGTRLSIL.

The rearrangement links TRBV5-4 to TRBJ1-3, with a possible D match to TRBD1 (5 bases). The ends were cut back, 3 bases at V and 0 bases at J, with 10 bases in the middle. In germline, CDR1 is SGHNT, CDR2 YYREEE (reference sequence). The CDR3 sequence is 15 residues long. CDR3 sequence reads: CASSSIQGSGNTIYF. DNA for the CDR3: TGTGCCAGCAGCTCGATTCAGGGCTCTGGAAACACCATATATTTT.

The chain employs TRBV5-8 and TRBJ2-1; 7 bases fit TRBD2. The V gene end was trimmed by 0 bases and the J gene end by 4 bases; junction bases not matched to a gene: 10. Germline V gene lookup returns CDR1 SGHTS and CDR2 YDEGEE. The CDR3 is 17 residues long. Written as DNA, the CDR3 is TGTGCCAGCAGCTTGGAGCGTAGACTAGCTTCTTACAATGAGCAGTTCTTC. Its protein product is CASSLERRLASYNEQFF.

The chain carries TRBV7-2 and TRBJ2-1, with D perhaps TRBD2 (7 bases). The ends were cut back, 2 bases at V and 6 bases at J, with 20 bases in the middle. Germline V gene lookup returns CDR1 SGHTA and CDR2 FQGNSA. The CDR3 extends over 17 amino acids. CDR3 bases: TGTGCCAGCAGCTTATTGAGGAGTACAGGGAGGGGCAATGAGCAGTTCTTC. This encodes CASSLLRSTGRGNEQFF.

This clone has only one observation. This chain uses TRBV25-1 with TRBJ1-2; TRBD1 matches 9 bases. The germline CDR1 and CDR2 sequences are MGHDK and SYGVNS. The CDR3 extends over 17 amino acids. V was clipped by 6 bases and J by 7 bases; unmatched bases: 18. The CDR3 DNA sequence: TGTGCCAGCAGCGATTACTTCGGCACAGGGGGCCGGATTGGCTACACCTTC. As protein: CASSDYFGTGGRIGYTF.

The chain joins TRBV2 to TRBJ2-5; possible D gene TRBD1, 6 bases. There are 15 residues in the CDR3. Per germline, CDR1 SNHLY and CDR2 FYNNEI. Trimming removed 4 bases at V and 3 bases at J, with 15 bases between. The CDR3 region is CASSGREGGEETQYF. The CDR3 DNA sequence: TGTGCCAGCAGTGGAAGAGAAGGGGGTGAAGAGACCCAGTACTTC. Variable domain in full (rest from reference TRBV2 and TRBJ2-5): EPEVTQTPSHQVTQMGQEVILRCVPISNHLYFYWYRQILGQKVEFLVSFYNNEISEKSEIFDDQFSVERPDGSNFTLKIRSTKLEDSAMYFCASSGREGGEETQYFGPGTRLLVL.

The chain couples TRBV3-1 (or the pseudogene TRBV3-2) to TRBJ2-5, with 7 bases lining up with TRBD2. The germline V gene encodes CDR1 LGHDT and CDR2 YNNKEL (reference sequence). Germline trimming cut 7 bases from V and 0 bases from J; bases unmatched to any gene: 5. There are 14 residues in the CDR3. CDR3 in DNA: TGTGCCAGCACCTGGGGGGGGTACCAAGAGACCCAGTACTTC. Translation: CASTWGGYQETQYF.

This rearrangement joins TRBV6-5 to TRBJ2-5, with a possible D match to TRBD2 (7 bases). CDR1 MNHEY and CDR2 SVGAGI come from the germline V gene. This CDR3 has 16 residues. The V gene lost 2 bases and the J gene lost 6 bases, with 19 bases spanning the gap. The CDR3 region is CASSYTGAGREKTQYF. For the CDR3, the DNA is TGTGCCAGCAGTTACACGGGGGCAGGGAGGGAAAAGACCCAGTACTTC.

The chain has TRBV18 and TRBJ1-6; weak D call: TRBD1 (6 bases). Germline lookup yields CDR1 KGHSH and CDR2 LQKENI. The CDR3 extends over 15 amino acids. Trimming removed 1 base at V and 10 bases at J, with 14 bases between. The CDR3, as DNA: TGTGCCAGCTCACCACGTACAGGGTCGGAATCACCCCTCCACTTT. It translates to CASSPRTGSESPLHF.

The sample holds a few counts of this clone. The chain joins TRBV30 to TRBJ2-7; D is ambiguous. Trimming cost V 4 bases and J 0 bases, with 10 bases left between them. The CDR3 consists of 13 residues. The V gene's germline CDR1 is GTSNPN and CDR2 SVGIG (reference sequence). The CDR3 sequence: CAWKAPNSYEQYF. CDR3 coding DNA: TGTGCCTGGAAAGCCCCTAACTCCTACGAGCAGTACTTC.

This clone showed up just a few times. The chain couples TRBV2 to TRBJ1-1, with a weak D call TRBD1 (5 bases). The V end lost 4 bases, the J end lost 5 bases, and 17 bases lay between the germline ends. The CDR3 consists of 15 residues. The germline CDR1 and CDR2 sequences are SNHLY and FYNNEI. The CDR3, as DNA: TGTGCCAGCAGTGGCGTTTGGCAGGGTAAGACTGAAGCTTTCTTT. This encodes CASSGVWQGKTEAFF.

CDR3 nucleotide sequence: TGTGCCAGCAGCCAGAAGCTCCAGACAGGGGCCTCTGGAAACACCATATATTTT. It is translated as CASSQKLQTGASGNTIYF. The rearrangement joins TRBV3-1 (or the pseudogene TRBV3-2) to TRBJ1-3, with 8 nucleotides matching TRBD1. The J segment lost 0 bases and the V segment lost 3 bases, leaving 10 bases of the junction unmatched. This CDR3 has 18 amino acids. Germline CDR1 and CDR2: LGHDT and YNNKEL (reference sequence).

The chain links TRBV21-1 to TRBJ1-6; the D call TRBD1 from the table was never checked on the DNA. TRBV21-1 is assigned pseudogene status. CDR3 length equals 23 residues. The CDR3, as DNA: TGTGCCAGCAGCCGGACAGGATCTTTTCGGACTCGGCCATTGGACTCCTATAATTCACCCCTCCACTTT. Residues: CASSRTGSFRTRPLDSYNSPLHF.

The genes are TRBV28 and TRBJ1-1; 8 nucleotides agree with TRBD1. This CDR3 has 20 residues. Trimming at V came to 6 bases and at J to 0 bases, leaving 21 bases not matched to a gene. Looked up from germline, CDR1 is MDHEN and CDR2 is SYDVKM. In DNA, the CDR3 is TGTGCCAGCAGACCCACGCACTTAGACAGGGGAGTGGCAATGAACACTGAAGCTTTCTTT. Translation gives CASRPTHLDRGVAMNTEAFF.

A note on this clone: The same CDR3 is also encoded by other DNA sequences in this sample. The chain carries TRBV27 and TRBJ1-6, with a weak D call TRBD1 (6 bases). Germline CDR1 reads MNHEY; CDR2 reads SMNVEV (reference sequence). V lost 3 bases and J lost 5, with 8 bases in between. CDR3 length: 14 amino acids. CDR3 in DNA: TGTGCCAGCAGTTTCGGACAGAATAATTCACCCCTCCACTTT. It specifies CASSFGQNNSPLHF.

The rearrangement links TRBV3-1 (or the pseudogene TRBV3-2) to TRBJ2-7; D gene uncertain. Looked up from germline, CDR1 is LGHDT and CDR2 is YNNKEL (reference sequence). V shed 4 bases and J shed 1 base, with 11 bases lying between them. CDR3 length: 14 residues. The CDR3 DNA follows: TGTGCCAGCAGCCGGCCGGGTCAATCCTACGAGCAGTACTTC. Translation: CASSRPGQSYEQYF.

V and J are TRBV30 and TRBJ2-7, with 11 bases aligning to TRBD2. With V trimmed by 0 bases and J by 0 bases, 7 bases remained unmatched. The CDR3 totals 17 residues. CDR1 GTSNPN and CDR2 SVGIG come from the germline V gene (reference sequence). The CDR3 loop reads CAWSVGIAGGPSYEQYF. The CDR3 DNA reads as TGTGCCTGGAGTGTAGGCATAGCGGGAGGGCCCTCCTACGAGCAGTACTTC. Based on the CDR3 plus reference TRBV30 and TRBJ2-7, the full variable domain is SQTIHQWPATLVQPVGSPLSLECTVEGTSNPNLYWYRQAAGRGLQLLFYSVGIGQISSEVPQNLSASRPQDRQFILSSKKLLLSDSGFYLCAWSVGIAGGPSYEQYFGPGTRLTVT.

The chain uses TRBV12-5 and TRBJ2-4; D gene ambiguous. Deletions cut 4 bases from V and 6 bases from J, with 10 bases between. CDR3 size: 13 residues. Per the germline V gene, CDR1 is LGHNT and CDR2 is FRNRAP. CDR3: CASGSPVGNIQYF. The CDR3 nucleotides are TGTGCTAGTGGTTCTCCGGTCGGAAACATTCAGTACTTC.

The rearrangement uses TRBV24-1 and TRBJ2-7, with 13 bases identical to TRBD2. V shed 12 bases and J 3 bases; nucleotides not matched to a gene: 10. Germline V gives CDR1 KGHDR, CDR2 SFDVKD. The CDR3 length is 15 residues. The CDR3 region is CAAGTSGILGYEQYF. The CDR3 nucleotides read TGTGCCGCGGGGACTAGCGGGATCTTGGGCTACGAGCAGTACTTC.

The rearrangement uses TRBV20-1 and TRBJ2-7; no clear D gene. Germline assignment: CDR1 DFQATT and CDR2 SNEGSKA (reference sequence). This CDR3 has 11 residues. V was cut by 6 bases and J by 2 bases, with 8 bases left in between. The CDR3 reads CSAPVPYEQYF. The DNA of the CDR3 is TGCAGTGCCCCGGTACCCTACGAGCAGTACTTC.

Ten or more counts support this clone. The chain recombines TRBV4-2 with TRBJ2-4, with 9 bases matching TRBD2. J lost 4 bases, V lost 0 bases, and 4 bases had no gene match. This CDR3 comprises 16 residues. CDR1 and CDR2 (germline): LGHNA, YNFKEQ. The CDR3 coding sequence is TGTGCCAGCAGCCAAGATTTACTAGCGGGTAAAAACATTCAGTACTTC. It is translated as CASSQDLLAGKNIQYF.